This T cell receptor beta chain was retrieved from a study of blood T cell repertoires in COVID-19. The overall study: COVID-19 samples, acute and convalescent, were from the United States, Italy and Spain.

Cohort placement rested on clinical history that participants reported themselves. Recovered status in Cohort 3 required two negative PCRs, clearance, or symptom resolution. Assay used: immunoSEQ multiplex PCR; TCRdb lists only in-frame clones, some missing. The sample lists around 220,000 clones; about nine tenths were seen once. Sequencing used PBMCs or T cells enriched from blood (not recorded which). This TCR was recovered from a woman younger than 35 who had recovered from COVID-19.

This chain's CDR3 is CASSFSGTVQYEQYF. The CDR3 DNA sequence: TGTGCCAGCAGTTTCTCCGGGACAGTCCAATACGAGCAGTACTTC. The chain joins TRBV28 to TRBJ2-7; 7 positions match TRBD1. The CDR3 has 15 amino acids. V was clipped by 3 bases and J by 4 bases; unmatched bases: 9. Germline CDR1 and CDR2: MDHEN and SYDVKM.